This TCR beta chain was recorded in a study of long-term antiretroviral therapy in people with HIV. The CDR3 sequence is 15 residues long. V was trimmed by 3 bases and J by 6 bases, leaving 17 bases between them. The germline gives CDR1 SGDLS, CDR2 YYNGEE. Overall study findings and caveats: Pre-ART clonal expansion yielded clones that dominated the repertoire at all time points. HIV repertoires spanned tighter CDR3 length ranges than controls did.

Turning to this clone: Antigen: not known.

With survey level as its setting, the immunoSEQ assay was v3.0. TCRdb's table, derived via immunoSEQ multiplex PCR, lists solely in-frame clones and lacks some. The data hold about 14,000 clones, with around 90% observed a single time. At minimum, one pre-ART and two post-ART PBMC samples were obtained from each donor. Every sample had 1-10 million cryopreserved PBMC in it before DNA extraction. This material consisted of unsorted PBMCs, taken 6.2 years after starting antiretroviral therapy. This chain joins TRBV9 and TRBJ2-3; unclear D gene. This TCR was recovered from a middle-aged man with HIV. CDR3 nucleotide sequence: TGTGCCAGCAGCGATAGCAAGAACAGTAAGGATACGCAGTATTTT. As protein: CASSDSKNSKDTQYF.